One sample yielded the 17 T cell receptor beta chains listed below, sequenced in a study of T cell responses to AZD1222 COVID-19 vaccine. Assay used: immunoSEQ multiplex PCR; TCRdb lists only in-frame clones, some missing. The repertoire has about 94,000 clones, 88% of them found once; the top ten carry roughly an eighth. The sequencing here drew on peripheral blood, taken 28 days after the second AZD1222 dose. The receptor source for this set is an adult who received the AZD1222 COVID-19 vaccine.

This clone was counted between two and nine times. The genes are TRBV6-1 and TRBJ2-5, with 9 bases matching TRBD2. V shed 2 bases, J shed 0 bases, and the junction held 1 base outside the gene matches. CDR1 and CDR2 (germline): MNHNS, SASEGT. This CDR3 is built from 15 residues. Here the CDR3 reads CASSEIAGDQETQYF. As DNA, the CDR3 is TGTGCCAGCAGTGAAATAGCGGGAGACCAAGAGACCCAGTACTTC.

This sequence joins TRBV27 and TRBJ2-6; 9 bases match TRBD2. Trimming at V came to 4 bases and at J to 4 bases, leaving 11 bases not matched to a gene. The germline CDR1 and CDR2 sequences are MNHEY and SMNVEV (reference sequence). This CDR3 has 18 residues. The CDR3 protein is CASSSLLAGKRGANVLTF. The CDR3 DNA is TGTGCCAGCAGTTCCCTGCTAGCGGGAAAGAGAGGGGCCAACGTCCTGACTTTC.

By share of the sample, this clone is medium-sized. The chain carries TRBV3-1 (or the pseudogene TRBV3-2) and TRBJ2-2, with D uncertain. Trimming took off 1 base at V and 5 bases at J, with 14 bases between the two ends. The germline V gene encodes CDR1 LGHDT and CDR2 YNNKEL (reference sequence). The CDR3 sequence is 16 residues long. The CDR3 sequence is CASSQVGRMETGELFF. CDR3 DNA sequence: TGTGCCAGCAGCCAAGTTGGGCGAATGGAGACCGGGGAGCTGTTTTTT.

The chain links TRBV7-8 to TRBJ2-6, with 9 bases lining up with TRBD1. The CDR3 runs to 18 residues. The V gene's germline CDR1 is SGHVS and CDR2 FQNEAQ. The junction had 4 bases not matched to a gene; V was cut back by 1 base and J by 0 bases. The CDR3 loop is CASSLVGTGSSGANVLTF. Here the CDR3 DNA reads TGTGCCAGCAGCTTAGTGGGGACAGGGAGCTCTGGGGCCAACGTCCTGACTTTC.

This clone was detected once. Germline is not matched at one junction end, which may reflect a read error. The V call is TRBV5-6, the J call TRBJ1-1, with TRBD1 matching over 7 bases. Germline V gene data show CDR1 as SGHDT and CDR2 as YYEEEE. The CDR3 has 15 residues. In DNA form, the CDR3 reads TGTGCCAGCAGCTTTCTTGACAGGGTGAACTCTGAAGCTTTCTTT. Residues: CASSFLDRVNSEAFF.

The chain couples TRBV7-9 to TRBJ1-1; D gene ambiguous. V dropped 3 bases and J dropped 0 bases, with 14 bases sitting between them. This CDR3 has 16 residues. The germline V gene has CDR1 SEHNR and CDR2 FQNEAQ (reference sequence). The DNA of the CDR3 is TGTGCCAGCAGCTTCGACCCAACCAGAATGAACACTGAAGCTTTCTTT. This gives the protein CASSFDPTRMNTEAFF.

V is TRBV30 and J is TRBJ1-1; the D gene is possibly TRBD1 (5 bases). Trimming removed 4 bases from V and 0 bases from J, with 15 bases in between. Germline V CDR1 and CDR2: GTSNPN, SVGIG (reference sequence). The CDR3 is 15 amino acids. The CDR3 nucleotides read TGTGCCTGGAACCCGGGACTGGCTTTGAACACTGAAGCTTTCTTT. It encodes CAWNPGLALNTEAFF. Combining the CDR3 with reference TRBV30 and TRBJ1-1 gives the whole variable domain SQTIHQWPATLVQPVGSPLSLECTVEGTSNPNLYWYRQAAGRGLQLLFYSVGIGQISSEVPQNLSASRPQDRQFILSSKKLLLSDSGFYLCAWNPGLALNTEAFFGQGTRLTVV.

The CDR3 bases are TGTGCCTGGAGTACTCGGGGTTCGGGGGGGGAGCTGTTTTTT. This encodes CAWSTRGSGGELFF. J is TRBJ2-2 and V is TRBV30; perhaps TRBD2 as D (5 bases). Trimming pared 2 bases from V and 8 bases from J, leaving 15 bases between. The CDR3 has 14 residues. CDR1 GTSNPN and CDR2 SVGIG come from the germline V gene (reference sequence).

This sequence joins TRBV5-1 and TRBJ2-1; D unresolved. CDR3 length equals 13 residues. Trimming removed 3 bases at V and 8 bases at J, with 12 bases between. Germline CDR1 SGHRS, CDR2 YFSETQ. Here the CDR3 DNA reads TGCGCCAGCAGCTCGACATCTAACTATGAGCAGTTCTTC. Amino acid sequence: CASSSTSNYEQFF.

The chain uses TRBV5-1 and TRBJ2-1; D may match TRBD1 or TRBD2 (5 bases each). V gave up 0 bases and J gave up 8 bases, with 15 bases separating them. The CDR3 totals 15 residues. In germline, CDR1 is SGHRS, CDR2 YFSETQ. Here the CDR3 DNA reads TGCGCCAGCAGCTTGGAGCCTGGGGGAGTGTATGAGCAGTTCTTC. It specifies CASSLEPGGVYEQFF.

CDR3 amino acids: CASSPGGQDGEQYF. CDR3 nucleotides: TGTGCCAGCTCACCGGGGGGACAGGATGGGGAGCAGTACTTC. V and J are TRBV18 and TRBJ2-7; 8 bases match TRBD1. CDR1 KGHSH and CDR2 LQKENI come from the germline V gene. This CDR3 spans 14 amino acids. The trim removed 3 bases at V and 7 bases at J, leaving 8 bases unmatched.

The genes are TRBV30 and TRBJ1-4; D uncertain. The CDR3 is 14 residues long. The germline V and J ends were trimmed by 0 bases and 8 bases, with 13 bases remaining between them. In germline, CDR1 is GTSNPN, CDR2 SVGIG (reference sequence). The CDR3 protein is CAWSVTGLGEKLFF. For the CDR3, the DNA is TGTGCCTGGAGTGTAACGGGGTTGGGGGAAAAACTGTTTTTT. The full variable domain, in which reference TRBV30 and TRBJ1-4 provide the parts outside the CDR3, is SQTIHQWPATLVQPVGSPLSLECTVEGTSNPNLYWYRQAAGRGLQLLFYSVGIGQISSEVPQNLSASRPQDRQFILSSKKLLLSDSGFYLCAWSVTGLGEKLFFGSGTQLSVL.

The chain joins TRBV6-5 to TRBJ2-7, with TRBD1 matching over 8 bases. With V trimmed by 0 bases and J by 2 bases, 6 bases remained unmatched. Germline-derived CDR1 and CDR2 are MNHEY and SVGAGI. This CDR3 spans 16 amino acids. In DNA form, the CDR3 reads TGTGCCAGCAGTTACTCTTCGGACAGGGTTACCTACGAGCAGTACTTC. Translation gives CASSYSSDRVTYEQYF.

This chain uses TRBV7-9 with TRBJ1-1; D is possibly TRBD1 (5 bases). V lost 1 base, J lost 0 bases, and 12 bases lay in between. CDR1 and CDR2 (germline): SEHNR, FQNEAQ (reference sequence). The CDR3 sequence is 16 residues long. The CDR3 nucleotides are TGTGCCAGCAGCTTAGGCAGGACACAGATGAACACTGAAGCTTTCTTT. It translates to CASSLGRTQMNTEAFF.

The chain uses TRBV9 and TRBJ1-4; D may be TRBD1 (6 bases). Deletions cut 3 bases from V and 3 bases from J, with 12 bases between. The CDR3 is 15 residues long. From germline, CDR1 is SGDLS and CDR2 YYNGEE. This CDR3 reads CASSARTAANEKLFF. CDR3 DNA: TGTGCCAGCAGCGCCAGGACAGCCGCTAATGAAAAACTGTTTTTT.

The chain couples TRBV3-1 (or the pseudogene TRBV3-2) to TRBJ1-5; TRBD1 might be the D (5 bases). The ends were cut back, 1 base at V and 5 bases at J, with 15 bases in the middle. This CDR3 is built from 16 residues. Germline V gene lookup returns CDR1 LGHDT and CDR2 YNNKEL (reference sequence). The CDR3 region has the DNA TGTGCCAGCAGCCAAGGCTCCGGGACGCGGGATCAGCCCCAGCATTTT. Translation: CASSQGSGTRDQPQHF.

The chain joins TRBV2 to TRBJ1-1; D not resolved. The V end lost 2 bases, the J end lost 3 bases, and 10 bases lay between the germline ends. The CDR3 is 14 amino acids. Per germline, CDR1 SNHLY and CDR2 FYNNEI. The CDR3 region is CASSEPSEHTEAFF. The CDR3, as DNA: TGTGCCAGCAGTGAACCGTCAGAACACACTGAAGCTTTCTTT.